This T cell receptor beta chain was captured in a study of blood T cells in healthy people across ages. A second roughly 6 to 12 cycle PCR used barcoded and J-beta primers. TCRdb called the 5' RACE reads again in MiXCR, with one record for every CDR3 protein. The sample records around 1,000,000 distinct CDR3 sequences, around 25% being singletons. This clonotype was counted at least ten times. CDR1 and CDR2 from the germline V gene are SNHLY and FYNNEI. The CDR3 covers 13 residues. V lost 4 bases, J lost 1 base, and 7 bases lay in between. These data were also filed under a second study, of T cells of mothers and their children. According to that study: Maternal samples each gave over 9.5 million TCR beta CDR3 reads, and child samples roughly 3 million each.

The source material was blood. The gene calls are TRBV2 and TRBJ2-5, with TRBD2 as a possible D gene (6 bases). The sequence was obtained from a girl aged 2 to 9 in good health. The CDR3 loop is CASSGDFQETQYF. For the CDR3, the DNA is TGTGCCAGCAGTGGGGACTTCCAAGAGACCCAGTACTTC.